The T cell receptor (beta chain) under discussion was sequenced for a study of metastatic and nonmetastatic thyroid tumors (TCRdb year 2020). Background for the entire study: The researchers compared repertoires between peripheral blood samples and tumor or nodule tissue samples from patients with malignant or benign thyroid disease. Study-wide findings and limitations: TCR beta diversity was reported as significantly higher in malignant tumors than in benign nodules, in both blood and tumor samples.

None of the patients had been given any treatment before thyroid surgery. Using T-cell receptor beta sequencing, the researchers looked back retrospectively at clinical samples from patients, gathered between about 2012 and 2019. The library was made by PCR. Sequencing was performed on an Illumina HiSeq 4000. High-throughput sequencing was used to profile the TCR beta-chain CDR3 region of every patient. The study's processing was this. CDR3 differences across clinicopathological groups were used to build a classifier for discriminating distant-metastatic papillary thyroid cancer patients. The Shannon index was used to measure repertoire diversity, and the Morisita-Horn index was used to measure how similar tumor and blood repertoires were. Through fastp at Q25 and MiXCR, TCRdb rebuilt clones from the public reads, retaining in-frame beta chains. None of the V and J calls come from the authors' own analysis; TCRdb made them. The sample contains 30,000 or so clones, about 20% of them found a single time. 6.5% to 8% of the sample belongs to the ten largest clones.

Looking up the germline V gene (reference sequence) yields CDR1 DFQATT and CDR2 SNEGSKA. Trimming removed 3 bases from V and 4 bases from J, leaving 16 bases between the germline ends. Reading from cysteine to phenylalanine, the CDR3 counts 15 amino acids. Just the 45-base CDR3 DNA is kept, in frame starting at base 1. This clone was picked up many times. Which antigen it targets is not known. The sample holds no much larger clone one base away, and base qualities are not on file. The receptor chain draws on TRBV20-1 and TRBJ2-1, with the D gene tentatively TRBD1 or TRBD2, based on 5 matching bases in each. The source is a female donor with papillary thyroid cancer or a benign thyroid nodule (not recorded which). Some clones in this sample may be carry-over from other donors' samples. The sequencing input was blood. The CDR3 protein is CSARGTPPLYNEQFF. The DNA reads TGCAGTGCTAGGGGGACCCCCCCTTTATACAATGAGCAGTTCTTC.